This TCR beta chain was sequenced for a study of OX40 agonist ivuxolimab in advanced cancers. TCRdb keeps only in-frame clones here, not all; method: immunoSEQ multiplex PCR. The table lists under 90,000 clones, 85% to 95% of them singletons. In germline, CDR1 is LNHNV, CDR2 YYDKDF (reference sequence). The ends lost 3 bases at V and 0 bases at J; junction bases unmatched: 6. The CDR3 has 16 amino acids. This receptor was taken from an adult with an advanced solid tumor such as melanoma, head and neck, liver or kidney cancer. Sequences were derived from CD4+ or CD8+ T cells sorted from blood, sampled in a trial of the OX40 agonist ivuxolimab. This chain joins TRBV15 and TRBJ2-7, with 9 bases aligning to TRBD1. In DNA form, the CDR3 reads TGTGCCACCAGCAGTGGGGCGACAGGGGGCTCCTACGAGCAGTACTTC. It specifies CATSSGATGGSYEQYF.